This T cell receptor (beta chain) was obtained from a study of T-cell memory formation after mild COVID-19. Study outcomes and limitations: A second wave expanding day 15 to 37 was CD4+-biased; contracting clones were balanced.

A few counts support this clonotype. Its matching antigen is unknown. TCRdb reprocessed the 5' RACE reads with MiXCR, giving one entry per CDR3 protein. The sample consists of 220,000 or so distinct CDR3 sequences, 7.5% to 10% of them appearing once. CDR3 length equals 13 residues. Trimming took off 6 bases at V and 7 bases at J, with 15 bases between the two ends. The V gene is TRBV12-3 or TRBV12-4, the J gene TRBJ2-5; D may be TRBD1 or TRBD2 (5 bases each). This clonotype was sampled from a man aged 18 to 30 who had mild COVID-19 (a few samples of this study predate the infection). Cell type and time point are not known. Sequenced material: PBMCs or a T cell subset sorted from them (not recorded which). CDR3 loop: CASRDGTPGTQYF. In DNA form, the CDR3 reads TGTGCCAGCAGGGACGGGACCCCGGGGACCCAGTACTTC.